These 26 T cell receptor beta chains were sequenced from one sample in a study of beta chain features in type 1 diabetes. Every isolated RNA sample was fully reverse transcribed, so sequencing captured expressed TCRB transcripts. Clones were read by immunoSEQ multiplex PCR, and TCRdb kept only the in-frame ones, dropping some. The sample shows about 900,000 clones, roughly 16% of them seen only once. Sequencing was done on a sample of naive CD4+ T cells from blood. All receptors derive from a young woman in good health.

This clone was counted between two and nine times. The chain carries TRBV18 and TRBJ2-3; D possibly corresponds to TRBD1 (6 bases). V was pared by 4 bases and J by 6 bases, with 14 bases between. The V gene's germline CDR1 is KGHSH and CDR2 LQKENI. The CDR3 runs 14 residues. CDR3 coding DNA: TGTGCCAGCTCACACAAACAGGGTTCGGATACGCAGTATTTT. This sequence encodes CASSHKQGSDTQYF.

In its sample, this clone was seen a few times. J is TRBJ2-3 and V is TRBV25-1; D perhaps matches TRBD2 (6 bases). V dropped 3 bases and J dropped 1 base, with 8 bases sitting between them. The CDR3 runs 14 residues. Looked up from germline, CDR1 is MGHDK and CDR2 is SYGVNS. The CDR3 here is CASSDAGRTDTQYF. As DNA, the CDR3 is TGTGCCAGCAGTGACGCGGGGCGCACAGATACGCAGTATTTT.

V and J are TRBV7-8 and TRBJ1-4, with D uncertain. The germline CDR1 and CDR2 sequences are SGHVS and FQNEAQ. Trimming stripped 0 bases from V and 14 bases from J, with 16 bases between. The CDR3 length is 14 residues. DNA for the CDR3: TGTGCCAGCAGCTTAGCCATTCGGACCTCCCGGCTGTTTTTT. Protein: CASSLAIRTSRLFF.

This clone has just a few counts. The rearrangement links TRBV2 to TRBJ2-7; D perhaps matches TRBD2 (5 bases). Trimming took off 2 bases at V and 4 bases at J, with 15 bases between the two ends. The CDR3 sequence is 15 residues long. From germline, CDR1 is SNHLY and CDR2 FYNNEI. CDR3 nucleotides: TGTGCCAGCAGTGAAACGGCTACTCGGGGATACGAGCAGTACTTC. Translation gives CASSETATRGYEQYF. Full variable domain (outside the CDR3, taken from reference TRBV2 and TRBJ2-7): EPEVTQTPSHQVTQMGQEVILRCVPISNHLYFYWYRQILGQKVEFLVSFYNNEISEKSEIFDDQFSVERPDGSNFTLKIRSTKLEDSAMYFCASSETATRGYEQYFGPGTRLTVT.

This clone was seen only a few times. This rearrangement joins TRBV11-1 to TRBJ2-7; 7 bases line up with TRBD2. The V segment lost 5 bases and the J segment 3 bases; nucleotides outside the gene matches: 7. The CDR3 extends over 14 amino acids. Germline loops: CDR1 SGHAT, CDR2 FQDESV (reference sequence). CDR3 loop: CASSPAGQYYEQYF. CDR3 bases: TGTGCCAGCAGCCCAGCGGGGCAGTACTACGAGCAGTACTTC.

The CDR3 protein is CSVVPRLNTGELFF. Here the CDR3 DNA reads TGCAGCGTTGTTCCACGCCTCAACACCGGGGAGCTGTTTTTT. V is TRBV29-1 and J is TRBJ2-2; D is ambiguous. Trimming cost V 4 bases and J 2 bases, with 11 bases left between them. The germline V gene encodes CDR1 SQVTM and CDR2 ANQGSEA. This CDR3 region has 14 residues.

This clone has just a few counts. This chain uses TRBV19 with TRBJ2-7; D may be TRBD2 (6 bases). Trimming took off 5 bases at V and 5 bases at J, with 19 bases between the two ends. Germline V gene lookup returns CDR1 LNHDA and CDR2 SQIVND (reference sequence). The CDR3 runs to 15 residues. CDR3 bases: TGTGCCAGTAGTGGCGGGACCGGGGCGACCAACGAGCAGTACTTC. Translation: CASSGGTGATNEQYF.

This clone showed up just a few times. The chain couples TRBV6-5 to TRBJ2-1; 8 nucleotides agree with TRBD2. Germline CDR1 is MNHEY and CDR2 is SVGAGI. The V gene end was trimmed by 6 bases and the J gene end by 9 bases; junction bases not matched to a gene: 7. The CDR3 extends over 13 amino acids. The chain's CDR3 is CASSQRERSEQFF. The CDR3 nucleotides read TGTGCCAGCAGCCAGCGGGAGAGGTCTGAGCAGTTCTTC.

V is TRBV7-2 and J is TRBJ1-2, with 7 bases lining up with TRBD1. The trim removed 6 bases at V and 10 bases at J, leaving 14 bases unmatched. Germline values: CDR1 SGHTA, CDR2 FQGNSA. The CDR3 is 14 residues long. The CDR3 DNA follows: TGTGCCAGCAGAAAACCGGGACAGAAAGATTACTACACCTTC. Translating it yields CASRKPGQKDYYTF.

V and J are TRBV5-1 and TRBJ1-1; D gene ambiguous. Germline assignment: CDR1 SGHRS and CDR2 YFSETQ. Trimming pared 0 bases from V and 3 bases from J, leaving 9 bases between. CDR3 size: 14 residues. The CDR3 DNA reads as TGCGCCAGCAGCTTGGTTGGCTACTACACTGAAGCTTTCTTT. Translating gives CASSLVGYYTEAFF.

This chain links TRBV25-1 with TRBJ2-5; D is ambiguous. The assigned J gene may be wrong: the sequence end matches TRBJ2-7 better. CDR3 length equals 13 residues. CDR1 is MGHDK and CDR2 is SYGVNS in the germline V gene. In DNA, the CDR3 is TGTGCCAGCAGTGAACAGACCACCTACGAGCAGTACTTC. Protein product: CASSEQTTYEQYF.

The chain is built from TRBV2 and TRBJ2-3, with 12 nucleotides matching TRBD2. CDR1 is SNHLY, CDR2 FYNNEI, per germline. The junction had 6 bases not matched to a gene; V was cut back by 6 bases and J by 5 bases. CDR3 length: 15 residues. The CDR3 loop is CASRLTSGSIDTQYF. The CDR3 DNA is TGTGCCAGCAGATTGACTAGCGGGAGTATAGATACGCAGTATTTT. The full variable domain, its missing parts supplied by reference TRBV2 and TRBJ2-3, is EPEVTQTPSHQVTQMGQEVILRCVPISNHLYFYWYRQILGQKVEFLVSFYNNEISEKSEIFDDQFSVERPDGSNFTLKIRSTKLEDSAMYFCASRLTSGSIDTQYFGPGTRLTVL.

This clone showed up just a few times. The chain combines TRBV6-5 with TRBJ2-7; D is ambiguous. This CDR3 has 14 residues. V was clipped by 6 bases and J by 0 bases, with 12 bases between them. Germline lookup yields CDR1 MNHEY and CDR2 SVGAGI. For the CDR3, the DNA is TGTGCCAGCAGCCGGACGCCGAGCTCCTACGAGCAGTACTTC. Its translation: CASSRTPSSYEQYF.

The chain couples TRBV6-6 to TRBJ2-2; TRBD2 matches 10 bases. CDR1 and CDR2 (germline): MNHNY, SVGAGI (reference sequence). After removal of 2 bases from V and 5 bases from J, the junction contained 5 bases not matched to a gene. The CDR3 has 16 residues. For the CDR3, the DNA is TGTGCCAGCAGTTACGCGCTAGCGGGGGTTACCGGGGAGCTGTTTTTT. Amino acids: CASSYALAGVTGELFF.

This clone was counted only a few times. This rearrangement joins TRBV11-2 to TRBJ2-5, with 12 positions matching TRBD2. Germline V CDR1 and CDR2: SGHAT, FQNNGV. The trim removed 3 bases at V and 4 bases at J, leaving 3 bases unmatched. The CDR3 length is 15 residues. Written as DNA, the CDR3 is TGTGCCAGCAGCTTGCTAGCGGGAGGGCTAGAGACCCAGTACTTC. Translation: CASSLLAGGLETQYF.

The chain recombines TRBV10-2 with TRBJ2-7; D is perhaps TRBD2 (6 bases). The CDR3 contains 14 residues. V was clipped by 6 bases and J by 3 bases, with 15 bases between them. Germline values: CDR1 WSHSY, CDR2 SAAADI. The CDR3 bases are TGCGCCAGCAGGGCGGAGGGCCGGGTCTACGAGCAGTACTTC. It codes for CASRAEGRVYEQYF.

A few counts support this clone. This chain joins TRBV10-2 and TRBJ2-7, with 9 bases matching TRBD1. In germline, CDR1 is WSHSY, CDR2 SAAADI. The length of the CDR3 is 14 residues. Trimming at V came to 8 bases and at J to 3 bases, leaving 8 bases not matched to a gene. The CDR3 region has the DNA TGCGCCAGCCAGAGCGGGACAGGGCACTACGAGCAGTACTTC. Translation: CASQSGTGHYEQYF.

This clone came up a few times. Other DNA variants within this sample encode the same CDR3. The J gene is TRBJ2-1, the V gene TRBV28; no clear D gene. The CDR3 covers 12 residues. CDR1 is MDHEN, CDR2 SYDVKM, per germline. V lost 6 bases, J lost 7 bases, and 10 bases lay in between. The CDR3 DNA reads TGTGCCAGCAGCCCGAGACGGAATGAGCAGTTCTTC. Protein product: CASSPRRNEQFF.

The chain links TRBV5-1 to TRBJ2-6; TRBD1 aligns across 7 bases. Looked up from germline, CDR1 is SGHRS and CDR2 is YFSETQ. V lost 4 bases to trimming and J lost 4 bases; unmatched junction nucleotides: 11. There are 17 residues in the CDR3. The CDR3 here is CASSRDVDRAGANVLTF. The CDR3 DNA reads TGCGCCAGCAGCCGCGATGTTGACAGGGCCGGGGCCAACGTCCTGACTTTC.

This clone was seen more than once but under ten times. The V gene is TRBV4-3, the J gene TRBJ2-3; D not resolved. The CDR3 sequence is 13 residues long. V was trimmed by 3 bases and J by 2 bases, leaving 6 bases between them. CDR1 and CDR2 (germline): LGHNA, YSLEER. This chain's CDR3 is CASSQRITDTQYF. CDR3 nucleotides: TGCGCCAGCAGCCAGCGGATCACAGATACGCAGTATTTT.

The chain combines TRBV6-5 with TRBJ2-7; D possibly corresponds to TRBD1 (6 bases). CDR1 and CDR2 (germline): MNHEY, SVGAGI. V was clipped by 0 bases and J by 4 bases, with 16 bases between them. CDR3 size: 16 residues. CDR3: CASSYSSRGTTYEQYF. DNA for the CDR3: TGTGCCAGCAGTTACTCGTCGAGGGGGACAACTTACGAGCAGTACTTC.

The sample holds a few counts of this clone. V is TRBV21-1 and J is TRBJ2-3; TRBD1 reflects the table's D call only, with no check against the DNA. TRBV21-1 is flagged as a pseudogene. This CDR3 is 17 amino acids long. The CDR3 spells CASSKSRGDLGTDTQYF. CDR3 coding DNA: TGTGCCAGCAGCAAAAGCAGGGGGGATCTAGGCACAGATACGCAGTATTTT.

This clone was observed a handful of times. The chain links TRBV27 to TRBJ2-5; D is unclear. The V end was cut by 6 bases, the J end by 3 bases, with 11 bases between. Germline loops: CDR1 MNHEY, CDR2 SMNVEV (reference sequence). This CDR3 comprises 13 residues. The CDR3 is CASSPPRKETQYF. CDR3 bases: TGTGCCAGCAGCCCACCCCGCAAAGAGACCCAGTACTTC.

V and J are TRBV20-1 and TRBJ2-7; the D is unclear. Germline V gene sequence: CDR1 DFQATT, CDR2 SNEGSKA (reference sequence). Trimming took off 6 bases at V and 3 bases at J, with 9 bases between the two ends. CDR3 length: 11 residues. The CDR3 spells CSAPRYYEQYF. CDR3 sequence (DNA): TGCAGTGCCCCGCGGTACTACGAGCAGTACTTC.

This clone showed up just a few times. This chain links TRBV7-9 with TRBJ2-7; 8 bases are shared with TRBD1. The CDR3 length is 13 residues. After removal of 4 bases from V and 6 bases from J, the junction contained 5 bases not matched to a gene. Germline CDR1 SEHNR, CDR2 FQNEAQ (reference sequence). The DNA for the CDR3 is TGTGCCAGCAGCTACGGACAGGGAGTCGAGCAGTACTTC. Amino acid sequence: CASSYGQGVEQYF.

In its sample, this clone was seen a few times. The rearrangement uses TRBV18 and TRBJ2-2; D may be TRBD1 (5 bases). Trimming removed 0 bases at V and 7 bases at J, with 12 bases between. This CDR3 region has 15 residues. The germline V gene has CDR1 KGHSH and CDR2 LQKENI. This chain's CDR3 is CASSPPRGSSGELFF. In nucleotides, the CDR3 is TGTGCCAGCTCACCACCAAGGGGCAGCAGCGGGGAGCTGTTTTTT.